The 22 T cell receptor beta chains below were found in one sample sequenced in a study of neurological immune-mediated disorders (dated by TCRdb to the late 2010s). In light of the paper, this sample's time point label describes: longitudinal time-point 1 (baseline). Library creation used 5' RACE. The sequencer listed for this sample is Illumina HiSeq 2500. The public reads were reprocessed in TCRdb via fastp at Q25 and MiXCR, keeping in-frame beta chains. Each CDR3 protein appears once, grouped with its most common genes and DNA. Recorded for this sample are 55,000 to 70,000 distinct CDR3 sequences; about 10% of them occurred a single time. Of the sample, about 6.3% falls within the top ten clones. The sequencing sample was made of PBMCs. All receptors come from a male donor with HTLV-1-associated myelopathy (HAM/TSP).

The chain links TRBV5-1 to TRBJ2-1; TRBD1 aligns across 7 bases. Germline V gene sequence: CDR1 SGHRS, CDR2 YFSETQ. J gave up 14 bases and V 0 bases, and 5 bases lay outside the gene matches. This CDR3 spans 12 amino acids. The CDR3 reads CASSLETGMKFF. CDR3 sequence (DNA): TGCGCCAGCAGCTTGGAGACAGGGATGAAGTTCTTC. Complete variable domain (other parts from reference TRBV5-1 and TRBJ2-1): KAGVTQTPRYLIKTRGQQVTLSCSPISGHRSVSWYQQTPGQGLQFLFEYFSETQRNKGNFPGRFSGRQFSNSRSEMNVSTLELGDSALYLCASSLETGMKFFGPGTRLTVL.

In DNA, the CDR3 is TGTGCCACCATCCTTCGGATAGACACCGGGGAGCTGTTTTTT. Its protein is CATILRIDTGELFF. V and J are TRBV15 and TRBJ2-2, with unresolved D. CDR1 and CDR2 from the germline V gene are LNHNV and YYDKDF (reference sequence). V gave up 7 bases and J gave up 3 bases, with 12 bases separating them. The CDR3 is 14 residues long.

This clonotype was picked up many times. This sequence joins TRBV12-3 or TRBV12-4 and TRBJ1-1, with no clear D. CDR3 length: 14 amino acids. V lost 3 bases and J lost 10, with 18 bases in between. The CDR3 DNA reads as TGTGCCAGCAGTTTTAGAGGAGCGTCCGGAGTAGCTTTCTTT. This translates into CASSFRGASGVAFF.

There are many counts of this clonotype. This sequence joins TRBV5-1 and TRBJ2-1, with 11 bases aligning to TRBD2. Germline V CDR1 and CDR2: SGHRS, YFSETQ. There are 16 residues in the CDR3. The ends lost 2 bases at V and 2 bases at J; junction bases unmatched: 3. The CDR3 DNA sequence: TGCGCCAGCAGCTTTAATAGCGGGGGGGCCTACAATGAGCAGTTCTTC. It codes for CASSFNSGGAYNEQFF.

The CDR3: CASSLDSDGPDTQYF. CDR3 in DNA: TGTGCCAGCAGCTTAGACTCAGACGGTCCAGATACGCAGTATTTT. The chain uses TRBV7-3 and TRBJ2-3; no definite D call. From germline, CDR1 is SGHTA and CDR2 FQGTGA. This CDR3 is 15 amino acids long. V was clipped by 2 bases and J by 4 bases, with 13 bases between them.

This clonotype was seen ten or more times. The rearrangement links TRBV4-2 to TRBJ2-2, with 8 bases that match TRBD2. Germline V lookup: CDR1 LGHNA, CDR2 YNFKEQ. The CDR3 totals 18 residues. Germline trimming cut 0 bases from V and 0 bases from J; bases unmatched to any gene: 6. The CDR3 spells CASSQDPGGAPNTGELFF. For the CDR3, the DNA is TGTGCCAGCAGCCAAGATCCCGGGGGGGCTCCGAACACCGGGGAGCTGTTTTTT.

The CDR3 is CASSFQGAKNTEAFF. The CDR3 DNA reads as TGCGCCAGCAGCTTCCAGGGGGCTAAGAACACTGAAGCTTTCTTT. The gene calls are TRBV5-1 and TRBJ1-1, with 8 bases that match TRBD1. The CDR3 is 15 residues long. Germline V lookup: CDR1 SGHRS, CDR2 YFSETQ. The trim removed 2 bases at V and 1 base at J, leaving 4 bases unmatched.

This clonotype was observed a few times. This chain links TRBV7-2 with TRBJ2-2, with D unclear. Trimming removed 9 bases from V and 1 base from J, with 6 bases in between. Germline assignment: CDR1 SGHTA and CDR2 FQGNSA. CDR3 size: 12 residues. CDR3: CASTWNTGELFF. The CDR3 coding sequence is TGTGCCAGTACATGGAACACCGGGGAGCTGTTTTTT.

This clonotype came up a few times. This rearrangement joins TRBV7-9 to TRBJ2-4; 8 positions agree with TRBD1. Trimming took 3 bases from V and 0 from J; bases not matched to a gene: 4. CDR1 is SEHNR and CDR2 is FQNEAQ in the germline V gene (reference sequence). The CDR3 runs to 16 residues. The CDR3 DNA is TGTGCCAGCAGCTTTACCGACAGGGGAGCCAAAAACATTCAGTACTTC. Residues: CASSFTDRGAKNIQYF.

Only a few counts were recorded for this clonotype. The J gene is TRBJ1-1, the V gene TRBV4-3; D possibly corresponds to TRBD1 (5 bases). Trimming took off 6 bases at V and 1 base at J, with 9 bases between the two ends. In germline, CDR1 is LGHNA, CDR2 YSLEER. CDR3 length equals 13 residues. CDR3 DNA sequence: TGCGCCAGCAGTCGGGGCTGGAACACTGAAGCTTTCTTT. Its translation: CASSRGWNTEAFF.

This clonotype occurred many times. The CDR3 sequence: CASSQVGGTEAFF. The CDR3 nucleotides read TGTGCCAGCAGCCAAGTGGGGGGAACTGAAGCTTTCTTT. V and J are TRBV3-1 and TRBJ1-1, with D maybe TRBD1 (5 bases). The CDR3 contains 13 residues. Deletions cut 1 base from V and 5 bases from J, with 8 bases between. Germline loops: CDR1 LGHDT, CDR2 YNNKEL (reference sequence).

This clonotype was seen many times. The genes are TRBV28 and TRBJ2-1; D possibly corresponds to TRBD2 (6 bases). The CDR3 consists of 14 residues. Germline V gene sequence: CDR1 MDHEN, CDR2 SYDVKM. V lost 8 bases, J lost 2 bases, and 13 bases lay in between. CDR3 in amino acids: CASRTGDPYNEQFF. For the CDR3, the DNA is TGTGCCAGCCGGACGGGGGACCCCTACAATGAGCAGTTCTTC.

This clonotype was detected many times. This chain uses TRBV7-2 with TRBJ2-1; the D gene is possibly TRBD2 (5 bases). This CDR3 is 17 amino acids long. Trimming shortened V by 1 base and J by 7 bases, and 20 bases separated the two germline ends. Germline values: CDR1 SGHTA, CDR2 FQGNSA. CDR3 in amino acids: CASSLGGSASLRNEQFF. In DNA, the CDR3 is TGTGCCAGCAGCTTAGGCGGGTCGGCTAGTCTCCGAAATGAGCAGTTCTTC.

This clonotype was detected many times. The J gene is TRBJ1-1, the V gene TRBV20-1, with D possibly TRBD1 on 5 matching bases. CDR3 size: 13 residues. Per the germline V gene, CDR1 is DFQATT and CDR2 is SNEGSKA (reference sequence). V lost 2 bases and J 2 bases, leaving 9 bases between the germline ends. The chain's CDR3 is CSARWGGNTEAFF. CDR3 sequence (DNA): TGCAGTGCTAGATGGGGCGGTAACACTGAAGCTTTCTTT.

The chain recombines TRBV6-6 with TRBJ1-5; D possibly corresponds to TRBD1 (6 bases). The CDR3 has 19 amino acids. The germline CDR1 and CDR2 sequences are MNHNY and SVGAGI (reference sequence). V was pared by 0 bases and J by 2 bases, with 20 bases between. Here the CDR3 reads CASSYSSQGGGYRNQPQHF. For the CDR3, the DNA is TGTGCCAGCAGTTACTCGAGCCAGGGAGGGGGTTATCGCAATCAGCCCCAGCATTTT.

This clonotype was picked up a small number of times. This chain connects TRBV19 to TRBJ2-3; weak D call: TRBD2 (6 bases). Trimming shortened V by 3 bases and J by 4 bases, and 8 bases separated the two germline ends. Germline CDR1 is LNHDA and CDR2 is SQIVND (reference sequence). The CDR3 has 13 residues. The CDR3 bases are TGTGCCAGTAGTATGGACTACGCAGATACGCAGTATTTT. Its protein is CASSMDYADTQYF.

The sample holds many counts of this clonotype. Here the CDR3 reads CASSLDTNTEAFF. The CDR3 region has the DNA TGCGCCAGCAGCTTGGACACGAACACTGAAGCTTTCTTT. The chain joins TRBV5-1 to TRBJ1-1; D is unresolved. The V end lost 0 bases, the J end lost 1 base, and 4 bases lay between the germline ends. Germline-derived CDR1 and CDR2 are SGHRS and YFSETQ. This CDR3 is 13 amino acids long.

This clonotype has ten or more counts. This sequence joins TRBV7-9 and TRBJ1-1; D not certain. CDR1 is SEHNR and CDR2 is FQNEAQ in the germline V gene (reference sequence). V dropped 3 bases and J dropped 1 base, with 9 bases sitting between them. The CDR3 totals 14 residues. The CDR3 DNA follows: TGTGCCAGCAGCTTTCGAGGCGGGAACACTGAAGCTTTCTTT. It is translated as CASSFRGGNTEAFF.

This clonotype has ten or more counts. This sequence joins TRBV18 and TRBJ2-6; D is possibly TRBD1 or TRBD2 (6 bases each). The CDR3 is 17 residues long. Germline-derived CDR1 and CDR2 are KGHSH and LQKENI. Trimming took off 1 base at V and 1 base at J, with 11 bases between the two ends. The CDR3 nucleotides are TGTGCCAGCTCACCACAGGGGGGATCGTCTGGGGCCAACGTCCTGACTTTC. This translates into CASSPQGGSSGANVLTF.

This clonotype occurred many times. The chain uses TRBV20-1 and TRBJ2-7; TRBD1 agrees at 8 bases. The CDR3 has 14 residues. Germline-derived CDR1 and CDR2 are DFQATT and SNEGSKA (reference sequence). Germline trimming cut 1 base from V and 0 bases from J; bases unmatched to any gene: 2. The CDR3 DNA reads as TGCAGTGCTAGAGTGGGACAGGTCTCCTACGAGCAGTACTTC. Its translation is CSARVGQVSYEQYF.

This clonotype was recorded many times. The chain couples TRBV12-3 or TRBV12-4 to TRBJ2-2, with D tentatively TRBD1 (6 bases). The V end lost 4 bases, the J end lost 7 bases, and 16 bases lay between the germline ends. The length of the CDR3 is 15 residues. Here the CDR3 DNA reads TGTGCCAGCAGTTCACCTCCAGGGGCCGTCGGGGAGCTGTTTTTT. The encoded protein is CASSSPPGAVGELFF.

This clonotype was recorded only once. At one end, the junction sequence differs from germline, possibly due to a read error. The gene calls are TRBV14 and TRBJ2-7; tentative D call: TRBD2 (6 bases). The germline CDR1 and CDR2 sequences are SGHDN and FVKESK. The CDR3 loop spans 14 amino acids. CDR3 DNA sequence: TGTGTCAGCAGCCAATGGCTAGCGAGGGGCGAGCAGTACTTC. Its translation is CVSSQWLARGEQYF.